This TCR beta chain came from a study of vaccination and CD4 T cells after COVID-19 (dated by TCRdb to 2022 to 2024). Context from the whole study: Six males and four females were included in the convalescent cohort, with two Hispanic individuals, seven Caucasians, two Asians and one multiracial person represented. As controls, cultures received a CEFX viral epitope pool (the positive control), an HIV-1 Nef peptide pool (the negative control), or no peptide at all. At the TCR clonotype level, an earlier paper using these donors assessed memory CD4+ T cell crossreactivity between SARS-CoV-2 and common cold coronavirus spike proteins. Post-COVID blood samples were collected from convalescent patients a median of around 100 days after diagnosis, with a range of about 30 to 161 days. The spike-specific CD4+ TCR repertoire was compared before and after mRNA vaccination in about nine COVID-19 convalescent patients and a handful of infection-naive healthy vaccine recipients. The time from the second vaccine dose to post-vaccine blood sampling had a median of roughly 77 days and ranged from roughly 13 to 241 days. Participants got two doses of the Pfizer-BioNTech BNT162b2 vaccine (n=8) or two doses of the Moderna mRNA-1273 vaccine (n=2). The cultures were stimulated with overlapping spike peptide pools from SARS-CoV-2 and from the common cold coronaviruses HCoV-NL63, HCoV-OC43 and HCoV-229E.

The trim is 2 bases for V and 5 bases for J, with a gap of 21 bases between the germline ends. CDR3 length: 16 amino acids, cysteine to phenylalanine. Of the read, only the CDR3 DNA is kept; its 48 bases are in frame from base 1. The germline V gene (reference sequence) sets CDR1 to DFQATT and CDR2 to SNEGSKA. Beyond this particular receptor, the publication reports: Only a relatively small number of convalescent patients were included in the study, and early timepoints following natural infection were not analyzed. In convalescent patients, a median about 86% of post-vaccine SARS-CoV-2-reactive clones were detected only after vaccination, and vaccine-specific priming was suggested by this finding. Of the vaccine-specific clones found in convalescent patients, nearly all (304 of 307) were mono-reactive for SARS-CoV-2 spike instead of being cross-reactive with common cold coronaviruses. Although the median number of SARS-CoV-2-reactive clonotypes went up from 20 to 25 after infection to 38 after vaccination, the increase was not significant.

The receptor library was made with PCR. At the Johns Hopkins FTIC core, DNA from the cultured CD4+ T cells underwent TCR sequencing with the Oncomine TCR Beta short-read assay. Genomic DNA was extracted from the cultured CD4+ T cells with the QIAamp micro DNA kit. Oncomine TCR Beta libraries made from cultured CD4+ T cells were pooled using unique dual indexes and sequenced on an Illumina iSeq 100. In the source study's methods: Non-productive sequences were removed, and CDR3s that did not start with C, did not end with F or W, or were shorter than 7 amino acids were discarded. The MANAFEST web application identified antigen-specific clonotypes by comparing peptide-stimulated wells against reference wells and other culture wells. To be called positive, a clone needed an FDR below 0.05, an odds ratio above 5, and a productive frequency above 0.1% in at least two of three replicate wells. A clonotype was classed as cross-reactive if the clonotype showed significant expansion both in SARS-CoV-2 spike wells and in at least one common cold coronavirus spike condition. Using R version 3.6.1, CDR3 homology was evaluated through Levenshtein distances (stringdist) along with unrooted phylogenetic trees (ape). The raw public data were reprocessed by TCRdb itself: fastp quality trimming at Q25, MiXCR clonotype calling, in-frame beta chains only. Records with the same CDR3 protein are collapsed into one entry carrying the most frequent genes and DNA. Clone size and V and J calls follow TCRdb, not the original study. The sample yields 9,500 to 10,000 distinct CDR3 sequences; 55% to 75% were counted once. The top ten hold 20% to 25% of the sample.

The sample's treatment or condition, from its label and the paper: approximately nine-day PBMC culture with coronavirus spike peptide pools or control peptides (ViraFEST assay). CD4+ T cells from unexposed donors were collected before the COVID-19 pandemic (2011-2018). The study used the ViraFEST assay, which expanded antigen-specific T cells with peptide pools and then identified expanded clonotypes by TCR sequencing. Each well held 2 million or so PBMCs cultured in IMDM containing roughly 5.5% human AB serum and 9 to 10 IU/ml IL-2, with 10 ug/ml peptide pools added. On days 3 and 7, half of the culture medium was replaced with fresh IL-2-containing medium. After around 11 days of culture, CD4+ T cells were isolated by negative selection using the EasySep CD4+ T cell isolation kit. As cell numbers permitted, CD4+ T cells from unexposed donors were tested for reactivity to SARS-CoV-2 S and N and to four common cold coronavirus spike pools. Ficoll-Paque Plus gradient centrifugation was used to isolate PBMCs from whole blood, and the isolated PBMCs were then either used fresh or cryopreserved at -140C. Each culture condition was generally run in triplicate wells. Leukapheresis product for the unexposed donors was purchased commercially.

As regards this clonotype: The target of this receptor is not known. No quality values exist for individual bases; no much larger clone is one base distant.

Source material: CD4+ T cells from blood, cultured in vitro. The chain is made from TRBV20-1 and TRBJ2-5; TRBD2 might be the D gene, on 7 matching bases. This TCR was sampled from a human donor in good health. The CDR3 in this case is CSARTVYRGAGETQYF. Read as DNA, the sequence is TGCAGTGCTAGAACTGTCTACCGGGGGGCGGGGGAGACCCAGTACTTC.